This T cell receptor beta chain derives from a study of cytomegalovirus exposure and HLA in healthy donors. The PCR made use of 60 Vbeta and 13 Jbeta primers. Original methodology: An analysis that came later counted some 80 million unique TCR beta chains, roughly 11 million shared. The repertoire was sequenced with immunoSEQ multiplex PCR; TCRdb's copy has only in-frame clones and lacks some. The V and J calls and clone size are taken from that table; D and trimming were inferred from the DNA. Of tens of thousands of clones listed, over 90% were seen once; the top ten hold approximately 2.4%. The source of this sequence is a woman aged 18-29 years in good health and CMV-seronegative. The sequenced sample was PBMCs.

CDR3 DNA sequence: TGTGCCAGTAGTATAAGCGACACTGAAGCTTTCTTT. As protein: CASSISDTEAFF. The V call is TRBV19, the J call TRBJ1-1; no firm D call. The CDR3 totals 12 residues. Germline CDR1 LNHDA, CDR2 SQIVND (reference sequence). V lost 2 bases and J 3 bases, leaving 4 bases between the germline ends.